This TCR beta chain was identified during a study of response to subunit inactivated influenza vaccine. Findings and limits, study-wide: With each seasonal influenza vaccination, the authors suggested, few new T cells are recruited.

The junction had 5 bases not matched to a gene; V was cut back by 4 bases and J by 3 bases. The CDR3 length is 14 residues. Germline CDR1 and CDR2: SQVTM and ANQGSEA. TCRdb re-derived calls from the RT-PCR reads in MiXCR, one entry per CDR3 protein. In the table there are about 480,000 distinct CDR3 sequences, over 10% of which are singletons. Comment on this clonotype: The antigen remains undetermined.

The sequence came from a man in his fifties who received an inactivated influenza vaccine. This specimen consisted of PBMCs from blood, obtained more than 35 days after vaccination. The gene calls are TRBV29-1 and TRBJ2-2; 7 nucleotides match TRBD2. CDR3 region: CSVGGGRDTGELFF. CDR3 DNA: TGCAGCGTTGGAGGCGGGAGAGACACCGGGGAGCTGTTTTTT.